Each of the 6 T cell receptor beta chains below was sequenced from the same sample in a study of T cell repertoires in cytomegalovirus infection. TCRdb analysed the reads with MiXCR anew, one entry per CDR3 protein. The table lists 150,000 to 180,000 distinct CDR3 sequences, about 25% of them singletons. Source material: PBMCs. The receptor set was obtained from a human donor in good health (CMV status not recorded). Some clones in this sample may be carry-over from other donors' samples.

This clonotype was picked up a small number of times. V gene TRBV11-2 combines with J gene TRBJ1-1; no definite D call. This CDR3 region has 14 residues. Germline V gene data show CDR1 as SGHAT and CDR2 as FQNNGV. The V and J ends lost 0 bases and 6 bases respectively, with 11 bases between them. The CDR3 sequence: CASSLDPRTAEAFF. CDR3 bases: TGTGCCAGCAGCTTAGACCCCCGAACGGCTGAAGCTTTCTTT.

Details on this clonotype: This may come from a read error, since a much larger clone is one base off. V gene TRBV7-9 combines with J gene TRBJ1-6; D is unclear. Looked up from germline, CDR1 is SEHNR and CDR2 is FQNEAQ (reference sequence). The CDR3 length is 12 residues. This CDR3 is CACSYPGVTLHF. The CDR3 coding sequence is TGTGCCTGCAGCTATCCCGGGGTCACCCTCCACTTT.

This clonotype was seen a handful of times. The CDR3 DNA follows: TGCAGTGCTAGCGACGGGAAGAATTACGAGCAGTACTTC. Amino acid sequence: CSASDGKNYEQYF. V is TRBV20-1 and J is TRBJ2-7; TRBD2 might be the D (5 bases). The germline V gene has CDR1 DFQATT and CDR2 SNEGSKA (reference sequence). V gave up 3 bases and J gave up 4 bases, with 13 bases separating them. The length of the CDR3 is 13 residues.

Many counts were recorded for this clonotype. One junction end disagrees with the germline gene, perhaps due to a read error. The J gene is TRBJ2-7, the V gene TRBV7-8, with TRBD2 matching 7 bases. The CDR3 extends over 14 amino acids. The V gene's germline CDR1 is SGHVS and CDR2 FQNEAQ. The CDR3 DNA follows: TGTGCCAGCAGCCTAGCCGGACTAGAGGGCGAGCAGTACTTC. Protein: CASSLAGLEGEQYF.

There are many counts of this clonotype. The chain has TRBV6-6 and TRBJ1-5; 7 bases agree with TRBD1. The CDR3 runs to 16 residues. V dropped 6 bases and J dropped 0; count of bases not matched to a gene: 8. CDR1 is MNHNY, CDR2 SVGAGI, per germline (reference sequence). The CDR3 sequence is CASRNDREVSNQPQHF. The CDR3 DNA reads TGTGCCAGCAGAAACGACAGGGAGGTTAGCAATCAGCCCCAGCATTTT.

The chain employs TRBV7-9 and TRBJ1-4; possible D gene TRBD1, 6 bases. CDR1 and CDR2 from the germline V gene are SEHNR and FQNEAQ (reference sequence). V lost 6 bases to trimming and J lost 4 bases, with 15 bases between them. This CDR3 has 15 residues. The DNA of the CDR3 is TGTGCCAGCAGAAAGGACAGTGGCGGTAATGAAAAACTGTTTTTT. Translation gives CASRKDSGGNEKLFF.